What follows is one T cell receptor (beta chain) and its context. What it binds is unknown. The sample is drawn from a study of T cells after yellow fever vaccination. Whole-study results and caveats: Abundant clonotypes from the bulk population could contaminate FACS-sorted repertoires. Clonotype sharing between CD4 and CD8 compartments was small.

TCRdb independently ran MiXCR on the 5' RACE reads; one entry per CDR3 protein. Of some 500,000 distinct CDR3 sequences listed, approximately 13% were seen once; the top ten hold over 12%. This CDR3 has 15 residues. CDR1 is MNHEY, CDR2 SVGAGI, per germline. Trimming shortened V by 0 bases and J by 6 bases, and 14 bases separated the two germline ends. The specimen comprised PBMCs, sampled on the day of the yellow fever booster vaccination. This sequence originates from a man aged 25 to 40 who received the YFV17D yellow fever vaccine. This chain joins TRBV6-5 and TRBJ1-1, with TRBD1 as a possible D gene (6 bases). CDR3 sequence: CASSYSGGRFAEAFF. As DNA, the CDR3 is TGTGCCAGCAGTTACTCAGGGGGGCGGTTCGCTGAAGCTTTCTTT.